This T cell receptor beta chain comes out of a study of PD-1 blockade in classical Hodgkin lymphoma. Time point given: cycle 4 day 1 (C4D1), after about 6 weeks of nivolumab. After autologous stem cell transplantation all patients relapsed, and prior brentuximab vedotin exposure differed between cohorts. Libraries were prepared by immunoSEQ multiplex PCR; TCRdb keeps only in-frame clonotypes and omits some of them. Among more than 40,000 clones, 55% to 70% were seen once, and the ten largest hold approximately 2.4%. This CDR3 region has 15 residues. CDR1 and CDR2 from the germline V gene are MNHNY and SVGAGI (reference sequence). Trimming shortened V by 6 bases and J by 4 bases, and 17 bases separated the two germline ends.

The TCR was taken from a human donor with classical Hodgkin lymphoma. Specimen: peripheral blood mononuclear cells (PBMCs), collected before the fourth cycle of nivolumab. The rearrangement uses TRBV6-6 and TRBJ2-3, with unresolved D. CDR3 sequence reads: CASSTQGESADTQYF. The CDR3 DNA follows: TGTGCCAGCAGCACCCAAGGCGAAAGTGCAGATACGCAGTATTTT.